This TCR beta chain comes out of a study of T cells in women clearing cervical HPV infection. Only in-frame clones appear in the TCRdb table, and some are missing; sequencing was by immunoSEQ multiplex PCR. This table lists approximately 30,000 clones. About this clone itself: The antigen remains undetermined.

General observations from the study: Richness plus V gene abundances separated cases from controls with AUC over 0.8. Richness differences could reflect unmeasured T-cell content per sample.

Sequenced input: blood buffy coat. The receptor was isolated from a woman aged 18-69 years with a cervical HPV16 infection that either progressed to CIN3+ or cleared (not recorded which).

Incomplete CDR3 DNA: TGTGCCAGCAGCCCCAGAGACAGGGTCGAAGGC. It codes for CASSPRDRVEG. The full CDR3 is CASSPRDRVEGYTF. The rearrangement links TRBV7-9 to TRBJ1-2; TRBD1 agrees at 7 bases. The read ends 3 residues shy of where the CDR3 ends; the end is completed using the germline J gene. Germline V gene data show CDR1 as SEHNR and CDR2 as FQNEAQ (reference sequence). The CDR3 totals 14 residues.